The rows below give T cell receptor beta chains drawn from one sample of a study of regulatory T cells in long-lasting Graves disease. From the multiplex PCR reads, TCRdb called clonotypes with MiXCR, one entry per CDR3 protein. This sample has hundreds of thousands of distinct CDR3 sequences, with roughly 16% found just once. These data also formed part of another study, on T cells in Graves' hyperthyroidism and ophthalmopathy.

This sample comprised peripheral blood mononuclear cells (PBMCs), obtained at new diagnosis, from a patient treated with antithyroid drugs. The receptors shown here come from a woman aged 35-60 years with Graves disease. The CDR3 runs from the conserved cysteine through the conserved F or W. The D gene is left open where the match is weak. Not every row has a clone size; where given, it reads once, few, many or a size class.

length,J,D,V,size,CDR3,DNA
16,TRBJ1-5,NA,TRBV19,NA,CASRYSGTRSNQPQHF,TGTGCCAGCAGATATTCCGGGACTAGGAGCAATCAGCCCCAGCATTTT
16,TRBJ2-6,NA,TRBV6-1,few,CASSEGRVAGANVLTF,TGTGCCAGCAGTGAAGGCAGGGTGGCCGGGGCCAACGTCCTGACTTTC
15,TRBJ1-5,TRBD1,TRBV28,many,CASSTYRGSNQPQHF,TGTGCCAGCAGTACGTACAGGGGGAGCAATCAGCCCCAGCATTTT
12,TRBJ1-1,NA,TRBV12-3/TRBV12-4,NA,CASIRLDGGAFF,TGTGCCAGCATTCGACTTGACGGCGGCGCTTTCTTT
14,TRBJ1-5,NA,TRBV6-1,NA,CASRIRDTNQPQHF,TGTGCCAGCAGAATCCGGGACACCAATCAGCCCCAGCATTTT
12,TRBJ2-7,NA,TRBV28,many,CASSIGTLGQYF,TGTGCCAGCAGTATCGGGACCCTCGGGCAGTACTTC
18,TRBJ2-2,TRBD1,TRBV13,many,CASSPMVRDRDHTGELFF,TGTGCCAGCAGCCCAATGGTCCGGGACAGAGACCACACCGGGGAGCTGTTTTTT
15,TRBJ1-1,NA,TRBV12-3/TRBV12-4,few,CASSLRAAENTEAFF,TGTGCCAGCAGTTTAAGGGCAGCAGAGAACACTGAAGCTTTCTTT
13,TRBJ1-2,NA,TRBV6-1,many,CASSNREDYGYTF,TGTGCCAGCAGTAACCGGGAGGACTATGGCTACACCTTC
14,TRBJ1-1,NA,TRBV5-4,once,CASSLGGRDDEAFF,TGTGCCAGCAGCTTGGGGGGGCGGGACGATGAAGCTTTCTTT
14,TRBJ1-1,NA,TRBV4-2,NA,CASSQLERNTEAFF,TGTGCCAGCAGCCAGCTGGAGCGGAACACTGAAGCTTTCTTT
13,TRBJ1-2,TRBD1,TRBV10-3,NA,CAMTDRTNYGYTF,TGTGCCATGACGGACAGGACTAACTATGGCTACACCTTC
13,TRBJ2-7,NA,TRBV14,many,CASSRGNSYEQYF,TGTGCCAGCAGCCGGGGAAACTCCTACGAGCAGTACTTC
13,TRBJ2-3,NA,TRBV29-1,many,CSVEEGSTDTQYF,TGCAGCGTTGAAGAGGGAAGCACAGATACGCAGTATTTT
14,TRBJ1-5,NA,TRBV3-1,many,CASSQVMGGQPQHF,TGTGCCAGCAGCCAAGTGATGGGGGGTCAGCCCCAGCATTTT
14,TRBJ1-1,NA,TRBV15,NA,CATSRRGEPGEAFF,TGTGCCACCAGCAGAAGGGGGGAGCCTGGTGAAGCTTTCTTT
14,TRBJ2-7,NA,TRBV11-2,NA,CASSLGAGKYEQYF,TGTGCCAGCAGCTTAGGGGCAGGGAAATACGAGCAGTACTTC
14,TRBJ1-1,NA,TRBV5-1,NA,CASSLDRARTEAFF,TGCGCCAGCAGCTTGGACAGGGCTCGGACTGAAGCTTTCTTT
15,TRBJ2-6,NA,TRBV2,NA,CASSEILPGANVLTF,TGTGCCAGCAGTGAGATATTACCTGGGGCCAACGTCCTGACTTTC
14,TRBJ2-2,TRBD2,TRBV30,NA,CAWIAGGETGELFF,TGTGCCTGGATCGCGGGGGGCGAAACCGGGGAGCTGTTTTTT
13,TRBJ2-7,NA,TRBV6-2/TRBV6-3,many,CASSYGLYYEQYF,TGTGCCAGCAGTTATGGTCTGTACTACGAGCAGTACTTC
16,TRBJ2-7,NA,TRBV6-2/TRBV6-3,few,CASSGLGLVNPYEQYF,TGTGCCAGCAGTGGGTTAGGTCTTGTTAATCCCTACGAGCAGTACTTC
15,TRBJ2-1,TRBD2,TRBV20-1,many,CSAHRLAGYPNEQFF,TGCAGTGCCCACCGACTAGCGGGGTATCCAAATGAGCAGTTCTTC
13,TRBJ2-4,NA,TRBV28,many,CASSSPQGHIQYF,TGTGCCAGCAGTTCCCCACAGGGTCACATTCAGTACTTC
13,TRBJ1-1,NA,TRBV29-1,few,CSVAGQWDTEAFF,TGCAGCGTTGCAGGGCAGTGGGACACTGAAGCTTTCTTT
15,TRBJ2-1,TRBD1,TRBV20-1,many,CSASSRTGFYNEQFF,TGCAGTGCATCATCTCGGACAGGGTTTTACAATGAGCAGTTCTTC
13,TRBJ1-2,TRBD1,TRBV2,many,CASTTGVGYGYTF,TGTGCCAGCACCACAGGGGTAGGCTATGGCTACACCTTC
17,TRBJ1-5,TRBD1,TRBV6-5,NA,CASSYSEYHRGHQPQHF,TGTGCCAGCAGTTACTCAGAGTATCACAGGGGGCATCAGCCCCAGCATTTT
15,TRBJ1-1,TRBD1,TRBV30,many,CAWSVDDRENTEAFF,TGTGCCTGGAGTGTAGATGACAGGGAAAACACTGAAGCTTTCTTT
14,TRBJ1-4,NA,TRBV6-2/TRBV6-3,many,CASSYKGFSEKLFF,TGTGCCAGCAGTTACAAAGGGTTTAGCGAAAAACTGTTTTTT
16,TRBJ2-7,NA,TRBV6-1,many,CASSDRAGRTPYEQYF,TGTGCCAGCAGTGATCGGGCTGGGAGAACCCCCTACGAGCAGTACTTC
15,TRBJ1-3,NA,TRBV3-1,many,CASSQDVGLGNTIYF,TGTGCCAGCAGCCAAGATGTGGGCCTCGGAAACACCATATATTTT
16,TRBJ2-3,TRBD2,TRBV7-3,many,CASSALAGGPGDTQYF,TGTGCCAGCAGCGCACTAGCGGGGGGGCCAGGAGATACGCAGTATTTT
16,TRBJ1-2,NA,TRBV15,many,CATSRAGSVSYYGYTF,TGTGCCACCAGCAGAGCCGGGAGTGTCAGCTACTATGGCTACACCTTC
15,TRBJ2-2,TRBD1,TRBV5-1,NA,CASKTSTGYTGELFF,TGCGCCAGCAAAACCTCGACAGGGTACACCGGGGAGCTGTTTTTT